This T cell receptor (beta chain) originates from a study of Graves' ophthalmopathy and Graves' hyperthyroidism (dated by TCRdb to the late 2010s). For the study in its entirety: A patient counted as having stable hyperthyroidism if there was no progression to ophthalmopathy within 18 months of follow-up. An independent validation cohort was composed of roughly 18 hyperthyroidism patients and 17 patients who later progressed from hyperthyroidism to ophthalmopathy. In over 5 hyperthyroidism patients, the T-cell repertoire of thyroid tissue was compared with the T-cell repertoire of blood. A discovery set of about 99 patients (about 45 ophthalmopathy, under 65 stable hyperthyroidism) was enrolled to explore V-J signatures distinguishing ophthalmopathy from hyperthyroidism. Once sampling was done, hyperthyroidism patients were given methimazole at a starting dose of 30 mg daily, while ophthalmopathy patients were given high-dose intravenous methylprednisolone. In total, 135 blood samples were TCR-sequenced: 40 to 45 ophthalmopathy, under 80 hyperthyroidism and approximately 17 hyperthyroidism-to-ophthalmopathy patients. To tell Graves' ophthalmopathy apart from Graves' hyperthyroidism, and to predict which patients would progress to ophthalmopathy, the study relied on TCR beta repertoire signatures. The paper as a whole reports these results and caveats: No statistical method was used to predetermine the sample size, and group allocation was not hidden from the investigators. In cross-validation, the 13-signature model distinguished ophthalmopathy from stable hyperthyroidism with 87.88% sensitivity and 81% to 82% specificity, while in the test set the corresponding values were roughly 80% and 75%. Among expanded thyroid clonotypes with frequency above 0.001, most also showed up in blood, which suggests that blood repertoires may reflect the thyroid immune response. In validation, the model predicted ophthalmopathy progression with 70.59% sensitivity and approximately 72% specificity; 12 predicted patients were CT-confirmed with GO in a median of approximately 6.2 months.

Patients with hyperthyroidism were aged 18 to 65 years, had been newly diagnosed, and had a disease duration of less than 2 months. Anyone with other autoimmune diseases, uncontrolled infections, pregnancy or lactation was excluded from the study. Diagnosis relied on clinical symptoms, serum thyroxine, TRAb, thyroid ultrasound and orbital computed tomography. Total RNA was extracted with Trizol reagent and quality-checked on an Agilent 2100 Bioanalyzer. The sample holds many counts of this clonotype. Its antigen remains unidentified. Base qualities are not recorded, but no much larger clone differs from it by a single base. For repertoire sequencing, the TCR beta CDR3 regions were amplified from RNA transcripts. A first-round RT-PCR used HTBI primers with the Qiagen OneStep RT-PCR kit, followed by a second-round multiplex PCR, size selection and purification. Libraries were sequenced on an Illumina HiSeq2000 using paired-end 100 bp reads. In the authors' own workflow: Reads were processed with SOAPnuke, discarding reads with adapters, uncalled bases, mean Phred below 15, or no exact constant-primer or identifier match. High-quality paired reads were merged with COPE v1.2.5. Each unique nucleotide sequence was treated as a clonotype, and MiTCR v1.1 was used to align the clonotypes to the IMGT TRB V, D and J references. The analysis was limited to V-J combinations with a frequency above 0.0001, which together covered 99.2% of repertoires. For each V-J combination, a TCR clonal expansion and chaos score was defined as F50 clonal expansion divided by the chaos observed in the TCRdist matrix. Welch's t-statistics and random forest were used to narrow the features down to more than 10 V-J combinations, which were then fed into a naive Bayes classifier. The similarity between thyroid and blood repertoires was quantified using the Morisita-Horn index. TCRdb itself trimmed the public reads at Q25 with fastp, ran MiXCR and retained productive beta chains. Duplicate CDR3 protein sequences are folded into a single record with the most common DNA and genes. TCRdb's processing, not the study's, gives the V and J calls here. The sample records 900,000 to 1,200,000 distinct CDR3 sequences, 35% to 40% of which are singletons. Around 10% of the sample goes to the ten largest clones.

CDR1 and CDR2, looked up from the germline V gene (reference sequence), are LNHDA and SQIVND. Trimming costs V 6 bases and J 4 bases, and their ends lie 10 bases apart. The CDR3 runs 12 residues from the cysteine to the phenylalanine. The DNA shown is the 36-base CDR3, in frame from base 1. Sequenced input: peripheral blood or thyroid tissue (not recorded which). The chain couples TRBV19 to TRBJ2-7; a tentative D match to TRBD1 spans 6 bases. This TCR came from an adult man with Graves' hyperthyroidism. The nucleotides are TGTGCCAGTAGAGGACAGACGTACGAGCAGTACTTC. It codes for CASRGQTYEQYF.